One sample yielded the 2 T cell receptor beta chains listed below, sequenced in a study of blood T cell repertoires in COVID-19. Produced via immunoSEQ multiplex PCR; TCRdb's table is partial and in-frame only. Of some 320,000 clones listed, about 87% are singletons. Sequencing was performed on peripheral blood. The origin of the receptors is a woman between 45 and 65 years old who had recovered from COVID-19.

This CDR3 is CASSGTGAFPETQYF. As DNA, the CDR3 is TGTGCCAGCAGCGGAACAGGGGCTTTTCCAGAGACCCAGTACTTC. This rearrangement joins TRBV9 to TRBJ2-5; TRBD1 matches at 7 bases. V was pared by 3 bases and J by 4 bases, with 9 bases of the junction left unmatched. The CDR3 runs to 15 residues. CDR1 and CDR2 (germline): SGDLS, YYNGEE.

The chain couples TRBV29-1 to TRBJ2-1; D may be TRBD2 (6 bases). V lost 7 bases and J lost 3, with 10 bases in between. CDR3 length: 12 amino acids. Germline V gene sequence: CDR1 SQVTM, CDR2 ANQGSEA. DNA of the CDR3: TGCAGCGCCCGGGAGATCTACAATGAGCAGTTCTTC. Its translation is CSAREIYNEQFF.